This is a list of T cell receptor beta chains from one sample in a study of blood T cell repertoires in COVID-19. The protocol was immunoSEQ multiplex PCR, while the TCRdb copy is restricted to in-frame clones and leaves out a portion. The table includes over 75,000 clones, roughly four fifths detected once. The sequenced sample was peripheral blood. These receptors originate from a woman older than 75 with acute or convalescent COVID-19. Each CDR3 is given with its conserved first and last residue. The D gene is left open where the match is weak. Not every row has a clone size; where given, it reads once, few, many or a size class.

j_call: TRBJ2-7
d_call: TRBD2
clone_size: .
v_call: TRBV28
cdr3_aa: CASTGLIAGGLFYEQYF
cdr3_nt: TGTGCCAGCACAGGCCTAATAGCGGGGGGCCTCTTTTACGAGCAGTACTTC

j_call: TRBJ2-5
d_call: .
clone_size: .
v_call: TRBV9
cdr3_aa: CASSGDSSVGAQYF
cdr3_nt: TGTGCCAGCAGCGGCGACAGCTCGGTAGGGGCCCAGTACTTC

j_call: TRBJ2-3
d_call: .
clone_size: .
v_call: TRBV6-5
cdr3_aa: CASSSGTDTQYF
cdr3_nt: TGTGCCAGCAGCTCCGGCACAGATACGCAGTATTTT

j_call: TRBJ1-5
d_call: TRBD1
clone_size: .
v_call: TRBV19
cdr3_aa: CASSSGQGVSNQPQHF
cdr3_nt: TGTGCCAGTAGTAGCGGACAGGGTGTAAGCAATCAGCCCCAGCATTTT

j_call: TRBJ2-1
d_call: .
clone_size: .
v_call: TRBV19
cdr3_aa: CASSINRFGSNNEQFF
cdr3_nt: TGTGCCAGTAGTATTAATCGCTTCGGGAGTAATAATGAGCAGTTCTTC

j_call: TRBJ1-1
d_call: TRBD1
clone_size: .
v_call: TRBV7-8
cdr3_aa: CASSLTGANTEAFF
cdr3_nt: TGTGCCAGCAGTTTGACAGGGGCGAACACTGAAGCTTTCTTT

j_call: TRBJ2-4
d_call: .
clone_size: once
v_call: TRBV7-9
cdr3_aa: CASSLEPGRRAKNIQYF
cdr3_nt: TGTGCCAGCAGCTTAGAACCAGGGAGGCGGGCCAAAAACATTCAGTACTTC

j_call: TRBJ1-5
d_call: TRBD1
clone_size: .
v_call: TRBV19
cdr3_aa: CATRDRGPNQPQHF
cdr3_nt: TGTGCCACGAGGGACAGGGGGCCTAATCAGCCCCAGCATTTT

j_call: TRBJ2-1
d_call: TRBD1
clone_size: .
v_call: TRBV7-2
cdr3_aa: CASSLTGTGVPYNEQFF
cdr3_nt: TGTGCCAGCAGCTTAACCGGAACAGGGGTCCCGTACAATGAGCAGTTCTTC

j_call: TRBJ2-7
d_call: TRBD2
clone_size: .
v_call: TRBV27
cdr3_aa: CASSLTSGGYEQYF
cdr3_nt: TGTGCCAGCAGTTTAACTAGCGGGGGCTACGAGCAGTACTTC

j_call: TRBJ2-3
d_call: TRBD1
clone_size: .
v_call: TRBV11-3
cdr3_aa: CASSLGQGPTDTQYF
cdr3_nt: TGTGCCAGCAGCTTAGGACAGGGGCCCACAGATACGCAGTATTTT

j_call: TRBJ2-3
d_call: TRBD2
clone_size: .
v_call: TRBV6-1
cdr3_aa: CASSDQSAGGSGDTQYF
cdr3_nt: TGTGCCAGCAGTGACCAATCCGCGGGAGGGAGTGGGGATACGCAGTATTTT

j_call: TRBJ1-2
d_call: .
clone_size: .
v_call: TRBV15
cdr3_aa: CATSREGGGYTF
cdr3_nt: TGTGCCACCAGCAGAGAGGGGGGTGGCTACACCTTC

j_call: TRBJ2-5
d_call: .
clone_size: .
v_call: TRBV5-1
cdr3_aa: CASSLAPGKETQYF
cdr3_nt: TGCGCCAGCAGCTTGGCTCCGGGGAAAGAGACCCAGTACTTC

j_call: TRBJ1-3
d_call: .
clone_size: .
v_call: TRBV2
cdr3_aa: CASSAGSLGNTIYF
cdr3_nt: TGTGCCAGCAGTGCGGGATCCCTTGGAAACACCATATATTTT

j_call: TRBJ1-4
d_call: .
clone_size: .
v_call: TRBV6-6
cdr3_aa: CASGGATNEKLFF
cdr3_nt: TGTGCCAGCGGAGGCGCAACTAATGAAAAACTGTTTTTT

j_call: TRBJ2-7
d_call: .
clone_size: .
v_call: TRBV7-2
cdr3_aa: CASSPSVSYEQYF
cdr3_nt: TGTGCCAGCAGCCCCTCAGTTTCCTACGAGCAGTACTTC

j_call: TRBJ2-5
d_call: TRBD1
clone_size: .
v_call: TRBV2
cdr3_aa: CASRTGQETQYF
cdr3_nt: TGTGCCAGCAGGACAGGGCAAGAGACCCAGTACTTC

j_call: TRBJ2-7
d_call: TRBD1
clone_size: .
v_call: TRBV29-1
cdr3_aa: CSVGAGQGIYEQYF
cdr3_nt: TGCAGCGTTGGGGCCGGACAGGGAATCTACGAGCAGTACTTC

j_call: TRBJ2-7
d_call: .
clone_size: .
v_call: TRBV6-6
cdr3_aa: CASSTPRTDGEQYF
cdr3_nt: TGTGCCAGCAGCACCCCCCGGACTGATGGCGAGCAGTACTTC

j_call: TRBJ2-2
d_call: TRBD2
clone_size: .
v_call: TRBV19
cdr3_aa: CASSSRPSGSVGGELFF
cdr3_nt: TGTGCCAGTAGTTCACGACCTAGCGGGAGTGTCGGCGGGGAGCTGTTTTTT

j_call: TRBJ1-2
d_call: TRBD1
clone_size: .
v_call: TRBV5-5
cdr3_aa: CASSSLPGQAYGYTF
cdr3_nt: TGTGCCAGCAGCTCCTTACCGGGACAGGCTTATGGCTACACCTTC

j_call: TRBJ2-1
d_call: .
clone_size: .
v_call: TRBV6-4
cdr3_aa: CASSVDLAPYNEQFF
cdr3_nt: TGTGCCAGCAGTGTTGATCTAGCTCCGTACAATGAGCAGTTCTTC

j_call: TRBJ1-2
d_call: .
clone_size: once
v_call: TRBV5-6
cdr3_aa: CASSLYSVNGYTF
cdr3_nt: TGTGCCAGCAGCTTGTATTCAGTGAATGGCTACACCTTC

j_call: TRBJ1-2
d_call: .
clone_size: .
v_call: TRBV28
cdr3_aa: CASNSAGNYGYTF
cdr3_nt: TGTGCCAGCAATTCGGCAGGCAACTATGGCTACACCTTC

j_call: TRBJ1-1
d_call: .
clone_size: .
v_call: TRBV6-5
cdr3_aa: CASDAQAGMNTEAFF
cdr3_nt: TGTGCCAGCGACGCCCAGGCAGGGATGAACACTGAAGCTTTCTTT

j_call: TRBJ1-6
d_call: TRBD1
clone_size: .
v_call: TRBV12-3/TRBV12-4
cdr3_aa: CASSTGQNSPLHF
cdr3_nt: TGTGCCAGCAGTACGGGACAGAATTCACCCCTCCACTTT

j_call: TRBJ1-5
d_call: TRBD1
clone_size: .
v_call: TRBV19
cdr3_aa: CASSSRDRLHQPQHF
cdr3_nt: TGTGCCAGTAGTAGCCGGGACAGGCTACATCAGCCCCAGCATTTT

j_call: TRBJ2-2
d_call: .
clone_size: .
v_call: TRBV19
cdr3_aa: CASSLNRANTGELFF
cdr3_nt: TGTGCCAGTAGCCTAAACAGGGCGAACACCGGGGAGCTGTTTTTT

j_call: TRBJ2-3
d_call: .
clone_size: .
v_call: TRBV19
cdr3_aa: CASSNQGFWTDTQYF
cdr3_nt: TGTGCCAGTAGCAACCAGGGTTTCTGGACAGATACGCAGTATTTT

j_call: TRBJ2-1
d_call: .
clone_size: .
v_call: TRBV19
cdr3_aa: CASPTGGRIAGDFSYNEQFF
cdr3_nt: TGTGCCAGTCCCACAGGGGGGCGGATAGCGGGGGATTTTTCCTACAATGAGCAGTTCTTC

j_call: TRBJ2-4
d_call: .
clone_size: .
v_call: TRBV6-5
cdr3_aa: CASRDRGKNIQYF
cdr3_nt: TGTGCCAGCAGGGATCGGGGCAAAAACATTCAGTACTTC

j_call: TRBJ2-3
d_call: .
clone_size: .
v_call: TRBV3-1/TRBV3-2
cdr3_aa: CASSLRTGSVDTQYF
cdr3_nt: TGTGCCAGCAGCCTTCGGACTGGGAGCGTAGATACGCAGTATTTT

j_call: TRBJ2-2
d_call: .
clone_size: .
v_call: TRBV11-2
cdr3_aa: CASRRLATNTGELFF
cdr3_nt: TGTGCCAGCAGGAGGTTAGCGACGAACACCGGGGAGCTGTTTTTT

j_call: TRBJ1-5
d_call: TRBD1
clone_size: .
v_call: TRBV6-1
cdr3_aa: CASSVDRGKLDQPQHF
cdr3_nt: TGTGCCAGCAGTGTGGACAGGGGAAAATTGGATCAGCCCCAGCATTTT

j_call: TRBJ2-1
d_call: .
clone_size: .
v_call: TRBV7-2
cdr3_aa: CASSTQGAHEQFF
cdr3_nt: TGTGCCAGCAGCACCCAGGGTGCCCATGAGCAGTTCTTC

j_call: TRBJ2-3
d_call: TRBD2
clone_size: once
v_call: TRBV15
cdr3_aa: CATSTRLAGRVTDTQYF
cdr3_nt: TGTGCCACCAGCACACGACTAGCGGGGAGGGTCACAGATACGCAGTATTTT

j_call: TRBJ2-5
d_call: .
clone_size: .
v_call: TRBV6-5
cdr3_aa: CASSQLGGTETQYF
cdr3_nt: TGTGCCAGCAGTCAACTCGGGGGAACGGAGACCCAGTACTTC

j_call: TRBJ2-2
d_call: TRBD2
clone_size: .
v_call: TRBV5-1
cdr3_aa: CASSLAMASGGASVTGELFF
cdr3_nt: TGCGCCAGCAGCTTGGCCATGGCTAGCGGGGGAGCCTCCGTCACCGGGGAGCTGTTTTTT

j_call: TRBJ1-3
d_call: .
clone_size: .
v_call: TRBV4-1
cdr3_aa: CASSQGGTGNTIYF
cdr3_nt: TGCGCCAGCAGCCAAGGGGGCACTGGAAACACCATATATTTT

j_call: TRBJ1-2
d_call: .
clone_size: .
v_call: TRBV28
cdr3_aa: CASRSTVMYGYTF
cdr3_nt: TGTGCCAGCAGATCGACAGTGATGTATGGCTACACCTTC

j_call: TRBJ2-7
d_call: TRBD2
clone_size: .
v_call: TRBV18
cdr3_aa: CASSPTSGGYEQYF
cdr3_nt: TGTGCCAGCTCACCGACTAGCGGGGGCTACGAGCAGTACTTC

j_call: TRBJ2-4
d_call: TRBD1
clone_size: .
v_call: TRBV6-5
cdr3_aa: CASSPRGPSPDIQYF
cdr3_nt: TGTGCCAGCAGTCCCAGGGGGCCGTCTCCAGACATTCAGTACTTC